These T cell receptor beta chains were read from a single sample in a study of a mutant IDH1 vaccine in newly diagnosed glioma. The assay was immunoSEQ multiplex PCR, and TCRdb's table has in-frame clones only and misses some. This sample has more than 40,000 clones, with approximately 90% found just once. These TCRs' antigens remain unknown. The sample here was PBMCs, taken from a glioma patient whose treatment included an IDH1 peptide vaccine. The receptors derive from a woman between 35 and 50 years old with glioma. Each CDR3 is given with its conserved first and last residue. A D gene is named only where the DNA matches it firmly. Size values are once, few and many counts, or a class for expanded clones, and some rows have none.

>TRBD1|TRBV4-2|TRBJ1-4|NA
TGTGCCAGCAGCCAGCTACCGGGACAGAATGAAAAACTGTTTTTT
CASSQLPGQNEKLFF
>NA|TRBV27|TRBJ2-1|NA
TGTGCCAGCAGTCTCGCGTGGGAGGCCCCGAACTCCTACAATGAGCAGTTCTTC
CASSLAWEAPNSYNEQFF
>TRBD2|TRBV2|TRBJ2-1|few
TGTGCCAGCAGTGAACAACCGGGGGGGTACAATGAGCAGTTCTTC
CASSEQPGGYNEQFF
>NA|TRBV19|TRBJ2-4|NA
TGTGCCAGTAGTATAACCGGGGAGTATGCCAAAAACATTCAGTACTTC
CASSITGEYAKNIQYF
>NA|TRBV7-9|TRBJ1-2|NA
TGTGCCAGCAGCCCGGGACTTTATGGCTACACCTTC
CASSPGLYGYTF
>NA|TRBV5-1|TRBJ1-1|NA
TGCGCCAGCAGTTTGGACGGGAGGAACACTGAAGCTTTCTTT
CASSLDGRNTEAFF
>NA|TRBV6-1|TRBJ2-5|NA
TGTGCCAGCAGTGTAGGGAGGGAGACCCAGTACTTC
CASSVGRETQYF
>TRBD1|TRBV7-2|TRBJ1-5|NA
TGTGCCAGCAGCTTGGGACAGGGGCAAGGTCAGCCCCAGCATTTT
CASSLGQGQGQPQHF
>TRBD2|TRBV6-5|TRBJ2-7|NA
TGTGCCAGCAGTTACGGGGGGGGAGGCGAGCAGTACTTC
CASSYGGGGEQYF
>NA|TRBV7-2|TRBJ1-5|NA
TGTGCCAGCGCCAGACAGGGCAATCAGCCCCAGCATTTT
CASARQGNQPQHF
>NA|TRBV5-8|TRBJ1-1|NA
TGTGCCAGCAGATTGACACCACTCGGAACACTGAACACTGAAGCTTTCTTT
CASRLTPLGTLNTEAFF
>NA|TRBV7-2|TRBJ2-3|NA
TGTGCCAGCAGCACAGGTAATGTGGCAGATACGCAGTATTTT
CASSTGNVADTQYF
>NA|TRBV7-4|TRBJ2-7|NA
TGTGCCAGCAGCTTACTGGAGCAGTACTTC
CASSLLEQYF
>NA|TRBV28|TRBJ2-2|NA
TGTGCCAGCAGTTTGGAGGGTCCGACCGGGGAGCTGTTTTTT
CASSLEGPTGELFF
>TRBD1|TRBV18|TRBJ1-4|NA
TGTGCCAGCTCACCCGACAGGGTGGAGGAAAAACTGTTTTTT
CASSPDRVEEKLFF
>NA|TRBV15|TRBJ2-5|NA
TGTGCCACCAGCAGAGATCCGAGATCCCAAGAGACCCAGTACTTC
CATSRDPRSQETQYF
>NA|TRBV28|TRBJ2-3|NA
TGTGCCAGCAGTTTAATCGGGGAACGAGATACGCAGTATTTT
CASSLIGERDTQYF
>NA|TRBV5-1|TRBJ2-2|NA
TGCGCCAGCAGCCGGCAAGGGGAGGACACCGGGGAGCTGTTTTTT
CASSRQGEDTGELFF
>TRBD1|TRBV6-5|TRBJ2-7|few
TGTGCCAGCAGTCAAACAGGGGCCTCCTACGAGCAGTACTTC
CASSQTGASYEQYF
>TRBD2|TRBV4-3|TRBJ2-1|NA
TGCGCCAGCAGTAGACTAGCGGGGGGGCGATACAATGAGCAGTTCTTC
CASSRLAGGRYNEQFF
>TRBD1|TRBV7-9|TRBJ2-3|NA
TGTGCCAGCAGCCAGGACAGGGGGTCCGACACAGATACGCAGTATTTT
CASSQDRGSDTDTQYF
>NA|TRBV19|TRBJ2-1|NA
TGTGCCAGTAGTATTATCGGACCCGATAGCGGAATCAACAATGAGCAGTTCTTC
CASSIIGPDSGINNEQFF
>TRBD2|TRBV6-5|TRBJ2-2|NA
TGTGCCAGCAGTTATAAGGCGGGGGGGAGCACCGGGGAGCTGTTTTTT
CASSYKAGGSTGELFF
>TRBD2|TRBV11-2|TRBJ2-3|NA
TGTGCCAGCAGCCCTTACTTCTCTCTAGCGGGAAAAAACACAGATACGCAGTATTTT
CASSPYFSLAGKNTDTQYF
>NA|TRBV6-5|TRBJ1-3|NA
TGTGCCAGCAGTTACTCGGGCAGGGGTTATGGAAACACCATATATTTT
CASSYSGRGYGNTIYF
>TRBD2|TRBV5-1|TRBJ2-3|NA
TGCGCCAGCAGTGGTAGCGGGCGACCTAGCACAGATACGCAGTATTTT
CASSGSGRPSTDTQYF
>TRBD1|TRBV6-5|TRBJ2-1|NA
TGTGCCAGCAGCTTGGACAGGGGGGATCGCAATGAGCAGTTCTTC
CASSLDRGDRNEQFF
>TRBD1|TRBV9|TRBJ1-4|NA
TGTGCCAGCAGCCCGGGACAGTTTAATGAAAAACTGTTTTTT
CASSPGQFNEKLFF
>TRBD1|TRBV27|TRBJ1-2|few
TGTGCCAGCAAGGGACAGAACTATGGCTACACCTTC
CASKGQNYGYTF
>NA|TRBV27|TRBJ1-2|NA
TGTGCCAGCAGTTTATCTCAGGGGCAGAGCTATGGCTACACCTTC
CASSLSQGQSYGYTF
>TRBD2|TRBV29-1|TRBJ2-2|NA
TGCAGCGTGGCCGGGACTAGCGGACCCGGGGAGCTGTTTTTT
CSVAGTSGPGELFF
>NA|TRBV27|TRBJ1-5|NA
TGTGCCAGCAGTTATCAGGGAGATCGCAATCAGCCCCAGCATTTT
CASSYQGDRNQPQHF
>NA|TRBV15|TRBJ2-1|NA
TGTGCCACCAGCAGAGGGTACAGCCTATACAATGAGCAGTTCTTC
CATSRGYSLYNEQFF